This entry features one T cell receptor beta chain sequence. J lost 3 bases, V lost 2 bases, and 11 bases had no gene match. The CDR3 loop spans 17 amino acids. Germline V lookup: CDR1 KGHSH, CDR2 LQKENI. TCRdb keeps only in-frame clones here, not all; method: immunoSEQ multiplex PCR. The sample holds about 94,000 clones, approximately 95% seen once. This sample was included in a study of technical replicates of blood from a handful of donors. This receptor was taken from a human donor in good health. The gene calls are TRBV18 and TRBJ2-3, with TRBD1 identical over 7 bases. Sequencing was performed on T cells isolated from PBMCs. CDR3 sequence: CASSPTTGPSLTDTQYF. In nucleotides, the CDR3 is TGTGCCAGCTCACCAACGACAGGGCCGTCCCTAACAGATACGCAGTATTTT.